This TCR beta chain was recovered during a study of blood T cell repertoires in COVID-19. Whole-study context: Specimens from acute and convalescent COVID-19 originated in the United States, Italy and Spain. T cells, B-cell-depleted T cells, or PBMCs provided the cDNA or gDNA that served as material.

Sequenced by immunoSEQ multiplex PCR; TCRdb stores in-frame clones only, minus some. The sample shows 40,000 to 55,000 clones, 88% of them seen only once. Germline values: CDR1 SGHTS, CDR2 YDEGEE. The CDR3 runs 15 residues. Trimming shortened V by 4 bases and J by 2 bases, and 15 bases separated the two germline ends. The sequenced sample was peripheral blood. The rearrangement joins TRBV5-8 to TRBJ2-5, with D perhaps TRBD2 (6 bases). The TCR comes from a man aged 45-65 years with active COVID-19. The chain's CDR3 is CASSRGIASQETQYF. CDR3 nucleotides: TGTGCCAGCAGCCGGGGGATAGCGTCTCAAGAGACCCAGTACTTC.